Listed below are T cell receptor beta chains from one sample, sequenced in a study of blood T cell repertoires in COVID-19. Using immunoSEQ multiplex PCR, the repertoire was profiled, and TCRdb retains in-frame clones only, with some absent. This sample yields roughly 60,000 clones, of which 75% to 85% are seen a single time; about 13% belongs to the top ten. Material for sequencing was peripheral blood. All receptors come from a human donor in a cohort sampled during active COVID-19. Both conserved end residues are part of each CDR3. The D gene is left open where the match is weak. The size entry is marked missing in some rows and otherwise reads once, few, many or a size class.

j_call v_call clone_size d_call cdr3_aa cdr3_nt
TRBJ2-6 TRBV7-2 once NA CASSLGGSGANVLTF TGTGCCAGCAGCTTAGGAGGGTCCGGGGCCAACGTCCTGACTTTC
TRBJ1-4 TRBV6-5 NA TRBD1 CASSLDRGREKLFF TGTGCCAGCAGTTTGGACAGGGGAAGGGAAAAACTGTTTTTT
TRBJ1-2 TRBV7-9 NA NA CASSLGGFGYTF TGTGCCAGCAGCTTAGGGGGCTTTGGCTACACCTTC
TRBJ1-3 TRBV29-1 once TRBD1 CSVHDGTGVGNTIYF TGCAGCGTGCACGACGGGACAGGGGTTGGAAACACCATATATTTT
TRBJ1-1 TRBV30 NA NA CAWSVDGWAEAFF TGTGCCTGGAGTGTAGACGGGTGGGCTGAAGCTTTCTTT
TRBJ2-3 TRBV24-1 NA NA CATSDFESQYF TGTGCCACCAGTGATTTTGAGTCTCAGTATTTT
TRBJ2-5 TRBV9 NA TRBD2 CASSVGLAAQETQYF TGTGCCAGCAGCGTAGGACTAGCGGCTCAAGAGACCCAGTACTTC
TRBJ1-4 TRBV11-2 NA NA CASSRLGRELEKLFF TGTGCCAGCAGTCGACTGGGGAGGGAATTAGAAAAACTGTTTTTT
TRBJ2-7 TRBV28 once NA CASSTTPGVYEQYF TGTGCCAGCAGTACCACTCCGGGTGTGTACGAGCAGTACTTC
TRBJ1-4 TRBV5-1 NA TRBD1 CASRGQTNEKLFF TGCGCCAGCAGGGGACAGACTAATGAAAAACTGTTTTTT
TRBJ2-7 TRBV28 NA NA CASSVQGILSYEQYF TGTGCCAGCAGCGTCCAGGGTATACTTTCCTACGAGCAGTACTTC
TRBJ1-6 TRBV19 NA TRBD1 CATRDRYNSPLHF TGTGCCACCCGGGACAGATATAATTCACCCCTCCACTTT
TRBJ2-7 TRBV2 NA TRBD2 CASRIGLAGASEQYF TGTGCCAGCAGAATCGGTCTAGCGGGAGCGAGCGAGCAGTACTTC
TRBJ2-3 TRBV6-4 NA TRBD1 CASSDVGTGEGTQYF TGTGCCAGCAGTGACGTCGGGACAGGGGAGGGTACGCAGTATTTT
TRBJ2-7 TRBV7-2 NA TRBD2 CASSATSGSSYEQYF TGTGCCAGCAGCGCCACTAGCGGGAGTTCCTACGAGCAGTACTTC
TRBJ1-1 TRBV19 NA TRBD1 CASSIGQGATEAFF TGTGCCAGTAGTATCGGCCAGGGGGCTACTGAAGCTTTCTTT
TRBJ2-1 TRBV30 NA TRBD2 CAWSVRTRGYNEQFF TGTGCCTGGAGTGTACGGACTAGGGGCTACAATGAGCAGTTCTTC
TRBJ2-1 TRBV5-1 NA TRBD2 CASSPRLAGEFEQFF TGCGCCAGCAGCCCCAGACTAGCGGGAGAATTTGAGCAGTTCTTC
TRBJ1-3 TRBV6-1 NA TRBD1 CASSEDRAYRNTIYF TGTGCCAGCAGCGAAGACAGGGCGTATAGAAACACCATATATTTT
TRBJ1-6 TRBV28 NA TRBD1 CASSPGTGVNSPLHF TGTGCCAGCAGTCCCGGGACAGGGGTAAATTCACCCCTCCACTTT
TRBJ2-3 TRBV10-1 NA TRBD2 CASSDELPGTSKTDTQYF TGCGCCAGCAGTGACGAACTCCCCGGGACTAGTAAAACAGATACGCAGTATTTT
TRBJ2-1 TRBV29-1 NA TRBD2 CSGAGGPSNEQFF TGCAGCGGAGCGGGAGGGCCCTCGAATGAGCAGTTCTTC
TRBJ2-7 TRBV7-2 NA TRBD2 CASSLATSGSYEQYF TGTGCCAGCAGCTTAGCGACTAGCGGGAGCTACGAGCAGTACTTC
TRBJ1-1 TRBV28 NA NA CASSLSGGPEAFF TGTGCCAGCAGTTTATCGGGGGGTCCTGAAGCTTTCTTT
TRBJ2-7 TRBV5-1 NA TRBD1 CASSPDRVPGEQYF TGCGCCAGCAGCCCTGACAGGGTTCCGGGGGAGCAGTACTTC
TRBJ2-2 TRBV6-5 NA TRBD1 CASRGGTGTFGELFF TGTGCCAGCAGGGGGGGGACAGGGACCTTCGGGGAGCTGTTTTTT
TRBJ2-3 TRBV27 NA NA CASSLGAADTQYF TGTGCCAGCAGTTTAGGGGCGGCAGATACGCAGTATTTT
TRBJ1-1 TRBV5-1 NA NA CASSLEERRNLNTEAFF TGCGCCAGCAGCTTGGAAGAGAGGCGGAATCTGAACACTGAAGCTTTCTTT
TRBJ1-5 TRBV18 NA TRBD1 CASSPTGTASQPQHF TGTGCCAGCTCCCCTACCGGGACAGCGAGTCAGCCCCAGCATTTT
TRBJ2-4 TRBV11-3 NA TRBD1 CASSRDRENIQYF TGTGCCAGCAGCCGGGACAGAGAAAACATTCAGTACTTC
TRBJ1-1 TRBV14 NA NA CASSQGWRGNTEAFF TGTGCCAGCAGCCAAGGGTGGCGGGGGAACACTGAAGCTTTCTTT
TRBJ1-6 TRBV7-2 NA NA CASSLDSGWNSPLHF TGTGCCAGCAGCTTAGACTCGGGGTGGAATTCACCCCTCCACTTT
TRBJ2-5 TRBV3-1/TRBV3-2 NA TRBD2 CASSQDGDYRAQYF TGTGCCAGCAGCCAAGATGGGGACTATCGGGCCCAGTACTTC
TRBJ1-4 TRBV5-4 NA TRBD1 CASSSPGQDEKLFF TGTGCCAGCAGCTCGCCGGGACAGGATGAAAAACTGTTTTTT
TRBJ1-2 TRBV6-5 NA NA CASSYRRGNYGYTF TGTGCCAGCAGTTACCGCAGGGGTAACTATGGCTACACCTTC
TRBJ2-7 TRBV2 NA TRBD2 CARGLAGEYEQYF TGTGCCAGAGGATTAGCGGGAGAATACGAGCAGTACTTC
TRBJ2-5 TRBV5-4 NA NA CASRPGTQETQYF TGTGCCAGCAGACCAGGCACCCAAGAGACCCAGTACTTC
TRBJ2-2 TRBV12-3/TRBV12-4 NA NA CASSFHGELFF TGTGCCAGCAGTTTTCACGGGGAGCTGTTTTTT
TRBJ2-2 TRBV10-3 NA NA CAITPGNTGELFF TGTGCCATCACTCCAGGGAACACCGGGGAGCTGTTTTTT
TRBJ2-7 TRBV30 NA NA CAWSGSTSYEQYF TGTGCCTGGAGTGGGTCTACCTCCTACGAGCAGTACTTC
TRBJ2-3 TRBV24-1 NA TRBD1 CATGTGVTDTQYF TGTGCCACCGGGACAGGAGTGACAGATACGCAGTATTTT
TRBJ2-1 TRBV4-1 NA TRBD2 CASSQDLGQLAGVGGEQFF TGCGCCAGCAGCCAAGATCTGGGACAGTTAGCGGGAGTGGGGGGTGAGCAGTTCTTC
TRBJ2-7 TRBV29-1 NA NA CSVDPPDSYRGQYF TGCAGCGTTGACCCCCCGGACAGTTACCGGGGGCAGTACTTC
TRBJ2-7 TRBV19 NA TRBD1 CASSRITGTAHSYEQYF TGTGCCAGTAGTAGAATTACCGGGACAGCCCACTCCTACGAGCAGTACTTC
TRBJ2-7 TRBV18 NA NA CASSPGLPDYEQYF TGTGCCAGCTCACCCGGACTACCAGACTACGAGCAGTACTTC
TRBJ1-1 TRBV27 NA TRBD1 CASSLNPDRSASSGNTEAFF TGTGCCAGCAGTTTAAATCCGGACAGGAGTGCAAGTTCTGGAAACACTGAAGCTTTCTTT
TRBJ1-5 TRBV19 NA NA CASNPGTQTGPQHF TGTGCCAGTAACCCCGGGACTCAAACGGGGCCCCAGCATTTT
TRBJ2-7 TRBV30 NA NA CAWSTGSSYEQYF TGTGCCTGGAGCACAGGAAGCTCCTACGAGCAGTACTTC
TRBJ2-1 TRBV5-6 NA TRBD2 CASSPTSGVTYNEQFF TGTGCCAGCAGCCCGACTAGCGGGGTGACTTACAATGAGCAGTTCTTC
TRBJ2-5 TRBV7-9 NA TRBD1 CASSPGQGETQYF TGTGCCAGCAGCCCCGGACAGGGGGAGACCCAGTACTTC
TRBJ2-7 TRBV28 once TRBD1 CASSLLIMTGGGYEQYF TGTGCCAGCAGTTTACTCATCATGACAGGGGGCGGTTACGAGCAGTACTTC
TRBJ2-5 TRBV5-6 NA TRBD1 CASISRGTGGEETQYF TGTGCCAGCATCTCTCGAGGGACAGGGGGGGAAGAGACCCAGTACTTC
TRBJ2-1 TRBV6-2/TRBV6-3 NA NA CASSFSGGGVFF TGTGCCAGCAGCTTTAGCGGAGGAGGGGTGTTCTTC
TRBJ1-6 TRBV4-3 NA TRBD1 CASSQRGQGDSPLHF TGCGCCAGCAGCCAACGGGGACAGGGTGATTCACCCCTCCACTTT